This entry describes one T cell receptor (beta chain). This sample was included in a study of T cell responses to AZD1222 COVID-19 vaccine. Data came from immunoSEQ multiplex PCR; TCRdb stores just in-frame clones and leaves some out. The sample has about 130,000 clones, approximately 88% seen once. Looked up from germline, CDR1 is LNHDA and CDR2 is SQIVND (reference sequence). The CDR3 length is 15 residues. Trimming took 6 bases from V and 4 from J, leaving 19 bases between them. This sample comprised peripheral blood, obtained on day 0 of MenACWY control vaccination. The chain employs TRBV19 and TRBJ2-7; no firm D call. The receptor's source is an adult in good health. In DNA, the CDR3 is TGTGCCAGTAGCTCTGGCCCGGGCGATGGGTACGAGCAGTACTTC. As protein: CASSSGPGDGYEQYF.